This T cell receptor beta chain was observed in a study of post-analysis software for immune sequencing data. The overall study: Courses of disease covered relapsing-remitting, secondary progressive and progressive-relapsing multiple sclerosis.

The study's findings and limits: Significantly decreased normalized Chao1 diversity was recorded for multiple sclerosis patients relative to controls.

cDNA libraries for TCR beta contained unique molecular identifiers. TCRdb re-called the PCR reads with MiXCR, one entry per CDR3 protein. The sample carries some 690,000 distinct CDR3 sequences, approximately 59% recorded once. As regards this clonotype: What it recognizes is unknown.

The sequenced sample was blood. The sequence was obtained from a girl aged 2-15 years with multiple sclerosis.

CDR3 amino acids: CASSPRPGTGANVLTF. CDR3 DNA sequence: TGTGCCAGCAGCCCTCGGCCCGGGACTGGGGCCAACGTCCTGACTTTC. This sequence joins TRBV12-3 or TRBV12-4 and TRBJ2-6, with D possibly being TRBD2 (5 bases). The V end lost 6 bases, the J end lost 2 bases, and 14 bases lay between the germline ends. The CDR3 spans 16 residues.